Detailed here is one TCR beta chain. The antigen is not known. With 60 Vbeta and 13 Jbeta primers, the PCR was carried out. Clones were read by immunoSEQ multiplex PCR, and TCRdb kept only the in-frame ones, dropping some. Here the sample spans around 85,000 clones, around four fifths being singletons. These data are taken from a study of cytomegalovirus exposure and HLA in healthy donors. From germline, CDR1 is SGHTA and CDR2 FQGNSA. The CDR3 runs 16 residues. Study-wide points: Of the V segments, some could not be distinguished, including TRBV6-2 and TRBV6-3, and were excluded. The presence/absence work took it that sequencing depth was about the same across donors.

The source of this sequence is a man aged 30 to 39 in good health and CMV-seronegative. V gene TRBV7-2 combines with J gene TRBJ2-5, with 7 bases matching TRBD1. Judging by the DNA end, TRBJ2-7 fits better; the J call may be wrong. The sequenced sample was PBMCs. DNA of the CDR3: TGTGCCAGCAGCTTAATGGCTGGGACAGTCTCCTACGAGCAGTACTTC. Its protein product is CASSLMAGTVSYEQYF.